The next 3 T cell receptor beta chains were all read from a single sample in a study of blood T cell repertoires in COVID-19. Here immunoSEQ multiplex PCR was the method, and the copy in TCRdb shows in-frame clones only, minus some. The sample contains 200,000 to 300,000 clones, 80% to 90% of which appear only once. Specimen: peripheral blood. The source is a man in his 60s with acute or convalescent COVID-19.

This chain links TRBV7-3 with TRBJ2-2; 7 bases are a match to TRBD1. CDR1 and CDR2 from the germline V gene are SGHTA and FQGTGA. V shed 5 bases and J 1 base; nucleotides not matched to a gene: 4. The CDR3 is 15 amino acids. CDR3 protein: CASSPWTGNTGELFF. CDR3 DNA sequence: TGTGCCAGCAGCCCCTGGACAGGGAACACCGGGGAGCTGTTTTTT. Looking up the rest from reference TRBV7-3 and TRBJ2-2 gives the full variable domain: GAGVSQTPSNKVTEKGKYVELRCDPISGHTALYWYRQSLGQGPEFLIYFQGTGAADDSGLPNDRFFAVRPEGSVSTLKIQRTERGDSAVYLCASSPWTGNTGELFFGEGSRLTVL.

This chain joins TRBV3-1 (or the pseudogene TRBV3-2) and TRBJ2-7; D is possibly TRBD1 (5 bases). Germline-derived CDR1 and CDR2 are LGHDT and YNNKEL (reference sequence). This CDR3 is built from 13 residues. Trimming stripped 4 bases from V and 5 bases from J, with 12 bases between. For the CDR3, the DNA is TGTGCCAGCAGCCTTTGGCAGGGCCACGAGCAGTACTTC. Its translation: CASSLWQGHEQYF.

The table lists this clone with a few counts. The rearrangement uses TRBV3-1 (or the pseudogene TRBV3-2) and TRBJ1-2, with D unresolved. Trimming cost V 1 base and J 8 bases, with 8 bases left between them. Germline V gives CDR1 LGHDT, CDR2 YNNKEL (reference sequence). There are 12 residues in the CDR3. The CDR3 loop is CASSQGLRGYTF. The CDR3 nucleotides are TGTGCCAGCAGCCAAGGCCTCAGAGGCTACACCTTC.